Each of the 10 T cell receptor beta chains below was sequenced from the same sample in a study of T cells in Graves' hyperthyroidism and ophthalmopathy. RNA transcripts were the template for amplifying TCR beta CDR3 regions. First-round RT-PCR of the TCR CDR3 relied on the HTBI primer set. Via MiXCR, TCRdb re-called the multiplex PCR reads, giving one row per CDR3 protein. The sample has fewer than 350,000 distinct CDR3 sequences; roughly 18% are singletons. The material sequenced was blood. The source is a man aged 50 to 59 with Graves' ophthalmopathy.

In regard to this clonotype: A much larger clone differs from this one at a single base, so this may be a read error. The chain has TRBV2 and TRBJ2-2, with unresolved D. The CDR3 has 13 residues. The germline V gene has CDR1 SNHLY and CDR2 FYNNEI. V was cut by 6 bases and J by 1 base, with 6 bases left in between. The CDR3, as DNA: TGTGCCAGCAGCAAAATGAACACCGGGGAGCTGTTTTTT. Protein: CASSKMNTGELFF.

The chain couples TRBV2 to TRBJ1-5, with D hard to call. This CDR3 spans 16 amino acids. Germline V CDR1 and CDR2: SNHLY, FYNNEI. V was cut by 0 bases and J by 4 bases, with 13 bases left in between. Written as DNA, the CDR3 is TGTGCCAGCAGTGAAGCCGGGGTCGGTGGAAATCAGCCCCAGCATTTT. It translates to CASSEAGVGGNQPQHF.

The chain joins TRBV5-8 to TRBJ2-3, with TRBD1 matching over 9 bases. The CDR3 length is 15 residues. Per the germline V gene, CDR1 is SGHTS and CDR2 is YDEGEE. The V segment lost 4 bases and the J segment 4 bases; nucleotides outside the gene matches: 7. DNA for the CDR3: TGTGCCAGCAGCGCCGGGACAGGGAGCCCAGATACGCAGTATTTT. This codes for CASSAGTGSPDTQYF.

This chain connects TRBV2 to TRBJ2-2; D is possibly TRBD1 (7 bases). CDR1 is SNHLY and CDR2 is FYNNEI in the germline V gene. The CDR3 length is 14 residues. Trimming removed 3 bases at V and 10 bases at J, with 15 bases between. The CDR3 bases are TGTGCCAGCAGTGATTCAGGGGGGATGGAGGAGCTGTTTTTT. Amino acids: CASSDSGGMEELFF.

Comment on this clonotype: This could be a read error, since a much larger clone is one nucleotide away. The V call is TRBV6-1, the J call TRBJ2-3; possible D gene TRBD2, 5 bases. Germline CDR1 and CDR2: MNHNS and SASEGT. There are 15 residues in the CDR3. CDR3 loop: CVSSDGLEFTDTQYF. In DNA form, the CDR3 reads TGTGTCAGCAGTGATGGACTTGAATTCACAGATACGCAGTATTTT.

The chain uses TRBV29-1 and TRBJ2-4; D gene unclear. CDR3 length: 12 amino acids. V gave up 4 bases and J gave up 6 bases, with 10 bases separating them. CDR1 SQVTM and CDR2 ANQGSEA come from the germline V gene. CDR3 in amino acids: CSVVGAGNIQYF. The CDR3, as DNA: TGCAGCGTTGTCGGCGCCGGAAACATTCAGTACTTC.

The rearrangement joins TRBV7-2 to TRBJ2-5, with D possibly matching TRBD1 (5 bases). Per the germline V gene, CDR1 is SGHTA and CDR2 is FQGNSA. V was shortened by 3 bases and J by 9 bases, with 14 bases between the two germline ends. The length of the CDR3 is 13 residues. The CDR3 DNA is TGTGCCAGCAGCTTGGACATCAGGGCGGCCCAGTACTTC. It encodes CASSLDIRAAQYF.

V gene TRBV5-6 combines with J gene TRBJ1-1; 10 positions match TRBD1. CDR3 length: 13 amino acids. Germline CDR1 reads SGHDT; CDR2 reads YYEEEE. The V segment lost 4 bases and the J segment 11 bases; nucleotides outside the gene matches: 8. The chain's CDR3 is CASSDTGTGVAFF. The CDR3 DNA follows: TGTGCCAGCAGCGACACCGGGACAGGGGTTGCTTTCTTT.

The V and J genes are TRBV6-1 and TRBJ2-2; possible D gene TRBD1, 6 bases. V lost 10 bases and J lost 5, with 14 bases in between. The germline gives CDR1 MNHNS, CDR2 SASEGT. The CDR3 is made up of 13 amino acids. CDR3 sequence reads: CATSGVRTGELFF. DNA for the CDR3: TGTGCCACCTCAGGGGTGAGGACCGGGGAGCTGTTTTTT.

J is TRBJ2-1 and V is TRBV9; no definite D call. The CDR3 is 14 amino acids. Germline V gives CDR1 SGDLS, CDR2 YYNGEE. The V and J ends lost 0 bases and 9 bases respectively, with 13 bases between them. For the CDR3, the DNA is TGTGCCAGCAGCGTAGTTAGGGATGTCGGTGAGCAGTTCTTC. Protein sequence: CASSVVRDVGEQFF.